The clone carrying this T cell receptor beta chain was found a few times. The antigen is not known. The data are from a study of beta chain features in type 1 diabetes. Study at large: Age, gender, cell numbers and subset yield matched between patients and controls.

CDR1 and CDR2 (germline): SGHDT, YYEEEE. CDR3 size: 17 residues. The V gene end was trimmed by 6 bases and the J gene end by 2 bases; junction bases not matched to a gene: 15. As every portion of the isolated RNA was reverse transcribed, the sequencing read expressed TCRB transcripts. This table comes from immunoSEQ multiplex PCR, and its TCRdb copy is limited to in-frame clones, with some not included. The table includes over 200,000 clones, under 13% detected once. General study points: In the patient group, naive, central memory and Treg TCRB repertoires seemed more alike than in the healthy donor group. Whatever favoring of shorter templates PCR might show would apply equally to patients and controls. All four CD4+ subsets from Type 1 diabetes patients carried moderately but significantly shorter TCRB CDR3s.

Averaging roughly 120 mL, one heparinised blood draw came from each individual donor. The chain combines TRBV5-6 with TRBJ2-3, with 7 bases that match TRBD1. Sequenced sample: naive CD4+ T cells from blood. The TCR comes from a man aged 30-40 years with type 1 diabetes. Here the CDR3 reads CASNSFTRGGLTDTQYF. CDR3 DNA sequence: TGTGCCAGCAACTCCTTCACCAGAGGGGGCCTCACAGATACGCAGTATTTT.